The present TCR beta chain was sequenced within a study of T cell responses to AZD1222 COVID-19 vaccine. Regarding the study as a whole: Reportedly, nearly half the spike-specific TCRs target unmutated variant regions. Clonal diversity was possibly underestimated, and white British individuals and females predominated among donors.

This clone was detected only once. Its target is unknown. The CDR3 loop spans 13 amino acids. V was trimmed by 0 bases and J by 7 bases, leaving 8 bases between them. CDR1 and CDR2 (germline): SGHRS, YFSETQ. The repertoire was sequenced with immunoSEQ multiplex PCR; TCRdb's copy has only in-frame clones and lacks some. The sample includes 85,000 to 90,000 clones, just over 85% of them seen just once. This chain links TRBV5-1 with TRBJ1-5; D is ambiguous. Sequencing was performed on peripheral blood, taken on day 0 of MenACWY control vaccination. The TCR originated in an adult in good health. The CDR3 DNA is TGCGCCAGCAGCTTGGAAGGTAGGCAGCCCCAGCATTTT. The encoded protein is CASSLEGRQPQHF. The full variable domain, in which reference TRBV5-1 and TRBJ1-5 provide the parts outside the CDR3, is KAGVTQTPRYLIKTRGQQVTLSCSPISGHRSVSWYQQTPGQGLQFLFEYFSETQRNKGNFPGRFSGRQFSNSRSEMNVSTLELGDSALYLCASSLEGRQPQHFGDGTRLSIL.